The text below deals with one TCR beta chain. The antigen is unknown. Trimming cost V 6 bases and J 5 bases; bases outside gene matches: 3. CDR1 SGHTA and CDR2 FQGTGA come from the germline V gene. The CDR3 has 13 residues. Sequencing targeted expressed TCRB transcripts, as all isolated RNA had been reverse transcribed. Profiling relied on immunoSEQ multiplex PCR, and the TCRdb table lists in-frame clones only, not all of them. The sample includes tens of thousands of clones, around 68% seen only once; the top ten take 1.1%. These data come from a study of beta chain features in type 1 diabetes. Broader study findings: In every one of the four CD4+ subsets, TCRB CDR3s were moderately but significantly shorter in Type 1 diabetes patients. For patients, the naive, central memory and Treg TCRB repertoires appeared more alike than for healthy donors. The question of HLA type influencing TCRB rearrangement was one that remained unresolved here. Sequencing the cDNA could make cells with high TCR expression show up more than they should.

Source material: stem cell memory CD4+ T cells from blood. The receptor's source is a woman aged 35 to 49 with type 1 diabetes. This chain links TRBV7-3 with TRBJ2-2, with 7 bases matching TRBD1. The CDR3 protein is CASSRQGTGELFF. Here the CDR3 DNA reads TGTGCCAGCAGTCGACAGGGTACCGGGGAGCTGTTTTTT.